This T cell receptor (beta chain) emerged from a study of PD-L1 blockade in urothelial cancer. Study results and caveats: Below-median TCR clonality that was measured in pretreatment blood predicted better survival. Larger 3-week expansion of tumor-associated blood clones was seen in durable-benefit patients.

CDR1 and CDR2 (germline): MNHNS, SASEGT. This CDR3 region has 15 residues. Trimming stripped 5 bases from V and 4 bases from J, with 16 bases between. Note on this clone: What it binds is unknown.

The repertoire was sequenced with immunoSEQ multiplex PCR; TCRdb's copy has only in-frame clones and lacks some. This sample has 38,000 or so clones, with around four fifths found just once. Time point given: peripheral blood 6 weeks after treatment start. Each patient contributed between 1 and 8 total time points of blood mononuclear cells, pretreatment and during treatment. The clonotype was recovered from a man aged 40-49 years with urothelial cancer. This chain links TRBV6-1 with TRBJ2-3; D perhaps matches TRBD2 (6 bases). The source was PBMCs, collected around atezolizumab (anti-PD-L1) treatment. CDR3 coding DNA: TGTGCCAGCAGTCCCCTGGTGGAGGGCCCAGATACGCAGTATTTT. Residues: CASSPLVEGPDTQYF.